This is a list of T cell receptor beta chains from one sample in a study of blood T cell repertoires in COVID-19. The method was immunoSEQ multiplex PCR; TCRdb's version includes in-frame clones alone and lacks a portion of them. Altogether about 99,000 clones are present, 84% being singletons, with the ten largest covering approximately 12%. Sequencing was done on a sample of peripheral blood. The receptors stem from a human donor in a cohort sampled during active COVID-19. The CDR3 runs from the conserved cysteine through the conserved F or W. D genes are given only for firm matches. Expanded clones get a size class; other rows say once, few or many, or leave the size out.

-,14,TRBV7-6,TRBJ2-5,-,CASSLAGVEETQYF,TGTGCCAGCAGCTTAGCAGGGGTCGAAGAGACCCAGTACTTC
-,13,TRBV7-2,TRBJ1-2,-,CASSLDGGSGYTF,TGTGCCAGCAGCTTAGATGGGGGCAGTGGCTACACCTTC
-,15,TRBV5-4,TRBJ2-3,TRBD1,CASSPGTGSADTQYF,TGTGCCAGCAGCCCAGGGACAGGTAGTGCAGATACGCAGTATTTT
-,14,TRBV6-5,TRBJ1-1,-,CASSNRQALTEAFF,TGTGCCAGCAGTAATAGACAGGCTCTCACTGAAGCTTTCTTT
-,14,TRBV6-5,TRBJ1-5,-,CASSPGGVNQPQHF,TGTGCCAGCAGTCCGGGGGGGGTCAATCAGCCCCAGCATTTT
-,14,TRBV27,TRBJ1-4,-,CASSLSRANEKLFF,TGTGCCAGCAGTTTGTCCCGAGCTAATGAAAAACTGTTTTTT
-,15,TRBV9,TRBJ2-1,-,CASSPQGVVVNEQFF,TGTGCCAGCAGCCCACAGGGAGTGGTAGTCAATGAGCAGTTCTTC
-,16,TRBV7-9,TRBJ1-5,TRBD1,CASSDTGGPSNQPQHF,TGTGCCAGCAGCGATACAGGGGGCCCTAGCAATCAGCCCCAGCATTTT
-,16,TRBV5-4,TRBJ2-7,TRBD2,CASSPRSGGKAYEQYF,TGTGCCAGCAGCCCTCGGAGCGGGGGGAAGGCCTACGAGCAGTACTTC
-,15,TRBV27,TRBJ2-7,TRBD2,CASSLYLAGPHEQYF,TGTGCCAGCAGTTTATATCTAGCGGGGCCCCACGAGCAGTACTTC
-,13,TRBV11-2,TRBJ2-3,-,CASSLSTGDTQYF,TGTGCCAGCAGCTTATCCACTGGAGATACGCAGTATTTT
-,14,TRBV28,TRBJ1-2,TRBD1,CASRPGGGNYGYTF,TGTGCCAGCAGGCCAGGGGGTGGAAACTATGGCTACACCTTC
-,10,TRBV29-1,TRBJ1-1,-,CSSGEAEAFF,TGCAGCTCTGGGGAGGCAGAAGCTTTCTTT
few,20,TRBV5-5,TRBJ2-1,TRBD2,CASSLLGLAGERSSYNEQFF,TGTGCCAGCAGCTTGTTGGGACTAGCGGGGGAAAGGAGCTCCTACAATGAGCAGTTCTTC
-,15,TRBV5-1,TRBJ2-4,TRBD1,CASSLVTGGLNIQYF,TGCGCCAGCAGCTTGGTGACAGGGGGTCTAAACATTCAGTACTTC
-,15,TRBV4-1,TRBJ1-5,-,CASSQDDSSNQPQHF,TGCGCCAGCAGCCAAGATGACAGTAGCAATCAGCCCCAGCATTTT
-,15,TRBV6-2/TRBV6-3,TRBJ2-7,TRBD1,CASSYRQGGIYEQYF,TGTGCCAGCAGTTACCGACAGGGGGGAATCTACGAGCAGTACTTC
few,15,TRBV9,TRBJ1-3,-,CASSVRGESGNTIYF,TGTGCCAGCAGCGTACGGGGGGAGAGCGGAAACACCATATATTTT
-,14,TRBV6-5,TRBJ2-3,TRBD1,CASIRDRGTDTQYF,TGTGCCAGCATCCGAGACAGGGGCACAGATACGCAGTATTTT
-,16,TRBV18,TRBJ1-2,TRBD1,CASSPRTGTSGYGYTF,TGTGCCAGCTCACCCAGGACAGGGACGAGCGGCTATGGCTACACCTTC
once,14,TRBV5-6,TRBJ2-7,TRBD1,CASTLTGSSYEQYF,TGTGCCAGCACCCTGACAGGGTCTTCCTACGAGCAGTACTTC
-,15,TRBV5-1,TRBJ1-6,TRBD1,CASSTGQGNHSPLHF,TGCGCCAGCAGCACAGGACAGGGGAATCATTCACCCCTCCACTTT
-,14,TRBV5-1,TRBJ1-1,TRBD1,CASSSRTGVTEAFF,TGCGCCAGCAGCTCGCGTACAGGGGTCACTGAAGCTTTCTTT
-,17,TRBV19,TRBJ1-2,TRBD1,CASSIDLGTGASRGYTF,TGTGCCAGTAGTATAGATCTCGGGACAGGGGCGAGTCGAGGCTACACCTTC
-,15,TRBV3-1/TRBV3-2,TRBJ1-5,TRBD1,CASSQGRQGNQPQHF,TGTGCCAGCAGCCAAGGTCGACAGGGTAATCAGCCCCAGCATTTT
-,15,TRBV9,TRBJ1-6,TRBD1,CASSVGEGAGSPLHF,TGTGCCAGCAGCGTAGGAGAGGGGGCGGGTTCACCCCTCCACTTT
-,15,TRBV3-1/TRBV3-2,TRBJ1-4,-,CASSQDSAGLRQLFF,TGTGCCAGCAGCCAAGATTCGGCAGGACTGAGGCAACTGTTTTTT
-,12,TRBV7-2,TRBJ2-3,TRBD1,CASSLEAGGLYF,TGTGCCAGCAGCTTAGAGGCAGGGGGCCTGTATTTT
-,15,TRBV7-2,TRBJ1-5,-,CASSLTAYSNQPQHF,TGTGCCAGCAGCTTAACAGCTTATAGCAATCAGCCCCAGCATTTT
-,16,TRBV9,TRBJ2-2,-,CASSKGGKQNTGELFF,TGTGCCAGCAGCAAGGGGGGGAAACAGAACACCGGGGAGCTGTTTTTT
-,15,TRBV7-8,TRBJ1-2,TRBD1,CASSSQGARNYGYTF,TGTGCCAGCAGCTCACAGGGGGCGCGGAACTATGGCTACACCTTC
once,15,TRBV10-3,TRBJ2-1,TRBD2,CAISPTSGGEGEQFF,TGTGCCATCAGCCCCACTAGCGGGGGGGAAGGTGAGCAGTTCTTC
-,15,TRBV2,TRBJ2-5,TRBD1,CASSVSGQGGQTQYF,TGTGCCAGCAGTGTGTCGGGACAGGGGGGACAGACCCAGTACTTC
-,13,TRBV19,TRBJ2-4,-,CASVPGGENIQYF,TGTGCCAGTGTCCCGGGCGGGGAAAACATTCAGTACTTC
-,15,TRBV7-3,TRBJ2-7,TRBD2,CASSLSSGAPYEQYF,TGTGCCAGCAGCCTTTCTAGCGGGGCCCCCTACGAGCAGTACTTC
-,16,TRBV3-1/TRBV3-2,TRBJ2-2,TRBD1,CASSPPDRVGTGELFF,TGTGCCAGCAGCCCACCTGACAGGGTTGGAACCGGGGAGCTGTTTTTT
-,13,TRBV24-1,TRBJ2-3,-,CAVGGQSTDTQYF,TGTGCCGTTGGAGGACAGAGCACAGATACGCAGTATTTT
few,13,TRBV7-2,TRBJ2-1,-,CASSGTFNNEQFF,TGTGCCAGCAGCGGGACATTCAACAATGAGCAGTTCTTC
-,14,TRBV5-1,TRBJ2-5,-,CASSLVRGQETQYF,TGCGCCAGCAGCTTGGTGAGGGGGCAAGAGACCCAGTACTTC